What follows are 15 T cell receptor beta chains derived from one specimen sequenced in a study of CD8 T cells in Susac syndrome. Reverse transcription of 0.5 to 1 ug RNA used random hexamers. TCRdb redid the calling of the immunoSEQ multiplex PCR reads with MiXCR, one entry per CDR3 protein. The sample has 100,000 to 150,000 distinct CDR3 sequences, just under 95% seen once. The sample was CD4+ T cells from PBMCs. These receptors originate from a human donor in good health.

The genes are TRBV20-1 and TRBJ1-3; no reliable D call. V was clipped by 4 bases and J by 0 bases, with 7 bases between them. This CDR3 region has 13 residues. The germline V gene has CDR1 DFQATT and CDR2 SNEGSKA (reference sequence). CDR3 sequence (DNA): TGCAGTGCTACACAGACCTCTGGAAACACCATATATTTT. The encoded protein is CSATQTSGNTIYF.

V gene TRBV5-1 combines with J gene TRBJ2-7; D ambiguous. The CDR3 runs 11 residues. The germline CDR1 and CDR2 sequences are SGHRS and YFSETQ. The V gene lost 5 bases and the J gene lost 5 bases, with 8 bases spanning the gap. The CDR3 DNA follows: TGCGCCAGCAGACCTAGGCACGAGCAGTACTTC. Protein sequence: CASRPRHEQYF.

The J gene is TRBJ2-1, the V gene TRBV12-3 or TRBV12-4; TRBD2 matches 13 bases. J gave up 0 bases and V 6 bases, and 2 bases lay outside the gene matches. CDR3 length equals 16 residues. This CDR3 is CASSRLAGGSYNEQFF. CDR3 nucleotides: TGTGCCAGCAGCCGACTAGCGGGGGGCTCCTACAATGAGCAGTTCTTC.

This chain uses TRBV2 with TRBJ2-7; possibly TRBD2 for D (5 bases). The ends were cut back, 2 bases at V and 0 bases at J, with 8 bases in the middle. Germline V gene sequence: CDR1 SNHLY, CDR2 FYNNEI. The CDR3 runs to 14 residues. The CDR3 loop is CASSEQGSSYEQYF. CDR3 bases: TGTGCCAGCAGTGAACAAGGGAGCTCCTACGAGCAGTACTTC.

The rearrangement links TRBV7-2 to TRBJ2-7; D not certain. CDR3 length: 13 amino acids. The germline V gene has CDR1 SGHTA and CDR2 FQGNSA. V was clipped by 4 bases and J by 4 bases, with 11 bases between them. The CDR3 loop is CASSSRTEYEQYF. The CDR3 DNA reads TGTGCCAGCAGCTCTCGGACGGAGTACGAGCAGTACTTC. The complete variable domain, with remaining parts taken from reference TRBV7-2 and TRBJ2-7, reads GAGVSQSPSNKVTEKGKDVELRCDPISGHTALYWYRQSLGQGLEFLIYFQGNSAPDKSGLPSDRFSAERTGGSVSTLTIQRTQQEDSAVYLCASSSRTEYEQYFGPGTRLTVT.

This chain links TRBV28 with TRBJ1-5, with D possibly TRBD1 on 5 matching bases. This CDR3 has 17 residues. V was pared by 7 bases and J by 3 bases, with 22 bases between. Germline V lookup: CDR1 MDHEN, CDR2 SYDVKM. The CDR3 here is CASTQGASALLNQPQHF. Here the CDR3 DNA reads TGTGCCAGCACCCAAGGGGCATCTGCTCTTCTCAATCAGCCCCAGCATTTT.

This rearrangement joins TRBV2 to TRBJ2-2; 7 bases line up with TRBD1. V was pared by 7 bases and J by 5 bases, with 4 bases of the junction left unmatched. CDR1 is SNHLY, CDR2 FYNNEI, per germline. The length of the CDR3 is 13 residues. The CDR3 spells CASTTGRTGELFF. Written as DNA, the CDR3 is TGTGCCAGCACGACAGGGCGGACCGGGGAGCTGTTTTTT.

This sequence joins TRBV5-6 and TRBJ2-5, with 7 bases aligning to TRBD1. The CDR3 extends over 17 amino acids. The V gene's germline CDR1 is SGHDT and CDR2 YYEEEE. J lost 5 bases, V lost 4 bases, and 17 bases had no gene match. CDR3 amino acids: CASSPSGRGKMQETQYF. As DNA, the CDR3 is TGTGCCAGCAGCCCCTCGGGCAGGGGGAAAATGCAGGAGACCCAGTACTTC.

This chain links TRBV7-6 with TRBJ2-7; perhaps TRBD2 as D (5 bases). The V gene's germline CDR1 is SGHVS and CDR2 FNYEAQ. The CDR3 consists of 14 residues. Trimming removed 1 base at V and 6 bases at J, with 13 bases between. CDR3 in amino acids: CASSLEEEGAEQYF. CDR3 nucleotide sequence: TGTGCCAGCAGCTTAGAAGAAGAGGGAGCCGAGCAGTACTTC.

This clonotype is a singleton in its sample. The chain uses TRBV19 and TRBJ2-2, with D tentatively TRBD1 or TRBD2 (7 bases each). There are 17 residues in the CDR3. V lost 1 base and J lost 0, with 12 bases in between. The V gene's germline CDR1 is LNHDA and CDR2 SQIVND (reference sequence). CDR3 protein: CASSIGGGQTNTGELFF. The CDR3 nucleotides are TGTGCCAGTAGTATAGGGGGGGGACAGACGAACACCGGGGAGCTGTTTTTT. Complete variable domain (other parts from reference TRBV19 and TRBJ2-2): DGGITQSPKYLFRKEGQNVTLSCEQNLNHDAMYWYRQDPGQGLRLIYYSQIVNDFQKGDIAEGYSVSREKKESFPLTVTSAQKNPTAFYLCASSIGGGQTNTGELFFGEGSRLTVL.

The chain combines TRBV20-1 with TRBJ1-2; TRBD1 matches at 7 bases. From germline, CDR1 is DFQATT and CDR2 SNEGSKA (reference sequence). After removal of 0 bases from V and 2 bases from J, the junction contained 9 bases not matched to a gene. The CDR3 spans 16 residues. CDR3 sequence reads: CSARDISGGTNYGYTF. The CDR3 nucleotides read TGCAGTGCTAGAGATATTTCAGGGGGGACCAACTATGGCTACACCTTC.

This chain connects TRBV30 to TRBJ1-1; D perhaps matches TRBD1 (5 bases). V was cut by 5 bases and J by 3 bases, with 13 bases left in between. The CDR3 loop spans 13 amino acids. The germline gives CDR1 GTSNPN, CDR2 SVGIG (reference sequence). As DNA, the CDR3 is TGTGCCTGGTCCCGACAGCCGGACACTGAAGCTTTCTTT. This encodes CAWSRQPDTEAFF. Filled out from reference TRBV30 and TRBJ1-1, the complete variable domain reads SQTIHQWPATLVQPVGSPLSLECTVEGTSNPNLYWYRQAAGRGLQLLFYSVGIGQISSEVPQNLSASRPQDRQFILSSKKLLLSDSGFYLCAWSRQPDTEAFFGQGTRLTVV.

The chain couples TRBV9 to TRBJ1-1; no clear D gene. Germline V gene sequence: CDR1 SGDLS, CDR2 YYNGEE. Trimming took off 4 bases at V and 2 bases at J, with 12 bases between the two ends. This CDR3 spans 14 amino acids. The CDR3 loop reads CASSPRGINTEAFF. CDR3 bases: TGTGCCAGCAGCCCAAGAGGGATAAACACTGAAGCTTTCTTT.

The chain has TRBV28 and TRBJ2-2, with D possibly being TRBD2 (6 bases). The germline V gene encodes CDR1 MDHEN and CDR2 SYDVKM. The CDR3 totals 18 residues. V was cut by 3 bases and J by 3 bases, with 20 bases left in between. CDR3 amino acids: CASSFPSDWVRDTGELFF. In nucleotides, the CDR3 is TGTGCCAGCAGTTTCCCTAGCGATTGGGTTCGGGACACCGGGGAGCTGTTTTTT.

This clonotype is a singleton in its sample. This chain links TRBV7-9 with TRBJ2-1; 7 bases agree with TRBD1. The CDR3 length is 15 residues. CDR1 is SEHNR and CDR2 is FQNEAQ in the germline V gene (reference sequence). V was pared by 7 bases and J by 1 base, with 7 bases of the junction left unmatched. The CDR3 loop is CASTSLRGSYNEQFF. As DNA, the CDR3 is TGTGCCAGCACCTCTCTCAGGGGGTCCTACAATGAGCAGTTCTTC.